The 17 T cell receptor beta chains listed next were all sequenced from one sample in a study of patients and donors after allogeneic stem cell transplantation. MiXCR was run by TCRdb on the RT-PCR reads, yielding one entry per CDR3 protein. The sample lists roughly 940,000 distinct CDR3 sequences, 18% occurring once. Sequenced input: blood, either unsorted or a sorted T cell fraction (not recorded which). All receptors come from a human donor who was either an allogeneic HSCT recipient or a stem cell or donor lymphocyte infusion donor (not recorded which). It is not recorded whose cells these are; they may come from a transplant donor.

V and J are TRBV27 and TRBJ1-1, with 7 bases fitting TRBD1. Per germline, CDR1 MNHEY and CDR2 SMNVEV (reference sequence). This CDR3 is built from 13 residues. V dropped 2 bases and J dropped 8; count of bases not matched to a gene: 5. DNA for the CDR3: TGTGCCAGCAGTTTAAAGGGGGCTAAAGAAGCTTTCTTT. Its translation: CASSLKGAKEAFF.

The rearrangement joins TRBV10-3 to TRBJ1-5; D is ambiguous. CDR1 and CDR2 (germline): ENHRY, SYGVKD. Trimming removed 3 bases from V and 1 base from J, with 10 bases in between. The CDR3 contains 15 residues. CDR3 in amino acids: CAISDVQESNQPQHF. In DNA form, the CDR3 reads TGTGCCATCAGTGATGTCCAGGAGAGCAATCAGCCCCAGCATTTT.

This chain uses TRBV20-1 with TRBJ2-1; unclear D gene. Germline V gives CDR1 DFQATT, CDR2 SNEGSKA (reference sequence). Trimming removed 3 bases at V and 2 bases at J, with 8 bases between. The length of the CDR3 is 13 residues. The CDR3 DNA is TGCAGTGCTAGGACTGAGCCCTACAATGAGCAGTTCTTC. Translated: CSARTEPYNEQFF.

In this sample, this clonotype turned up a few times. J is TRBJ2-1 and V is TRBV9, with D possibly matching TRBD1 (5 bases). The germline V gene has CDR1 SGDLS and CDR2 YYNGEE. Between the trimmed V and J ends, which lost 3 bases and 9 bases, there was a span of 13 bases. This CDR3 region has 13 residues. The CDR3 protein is CASSADSYGEQFF. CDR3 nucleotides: TGTGCCAGCAGCGCCGACAGTTACGGTGAGCAGTTCTTC.

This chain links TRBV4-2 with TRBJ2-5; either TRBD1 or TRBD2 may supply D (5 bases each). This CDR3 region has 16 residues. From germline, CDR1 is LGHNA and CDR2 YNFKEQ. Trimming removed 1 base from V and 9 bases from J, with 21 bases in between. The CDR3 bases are TGTGCCAGCAGCCAAGCCTTAGGGACCCCCCGAGACCCCCAGTACTTC. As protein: CASSQALGTPRDPQYF.

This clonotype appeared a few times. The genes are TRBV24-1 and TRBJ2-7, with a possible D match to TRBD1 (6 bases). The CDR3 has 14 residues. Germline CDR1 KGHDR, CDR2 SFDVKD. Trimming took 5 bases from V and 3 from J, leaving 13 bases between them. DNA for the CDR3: TGTGCCACCAGTGGGCAGGGGCTAAGCTACGAGCAGTACTTC. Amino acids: CATSGQGLSYEQYF.

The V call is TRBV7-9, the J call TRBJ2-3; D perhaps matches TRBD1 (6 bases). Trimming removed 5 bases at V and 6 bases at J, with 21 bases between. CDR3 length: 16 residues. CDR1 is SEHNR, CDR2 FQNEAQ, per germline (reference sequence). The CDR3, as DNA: TGTGCCAGCAGCCCTTCGGGACACGCGGAGTTGGATACGCAGTATTTT. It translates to CASSPSGHAELDTQYF.

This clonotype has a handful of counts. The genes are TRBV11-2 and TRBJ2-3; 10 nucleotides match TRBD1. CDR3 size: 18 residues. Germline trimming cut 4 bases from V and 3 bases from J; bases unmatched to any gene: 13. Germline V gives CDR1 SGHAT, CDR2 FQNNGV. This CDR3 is CASSSYLSGTGVTDTQYF. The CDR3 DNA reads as TGTGCCAGCAGCTCATACTTATCCGGGACAGGGGTAACAGATACGCAGTATTTT.

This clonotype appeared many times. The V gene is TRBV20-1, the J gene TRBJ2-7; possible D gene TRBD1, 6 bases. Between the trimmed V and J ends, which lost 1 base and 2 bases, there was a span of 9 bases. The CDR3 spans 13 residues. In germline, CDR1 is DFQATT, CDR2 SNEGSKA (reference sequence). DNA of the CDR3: TGCAGTGCTAGAGGACAGGTTCCCTACGAGCAGTACTTC. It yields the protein CSARGQVPYEQYF.

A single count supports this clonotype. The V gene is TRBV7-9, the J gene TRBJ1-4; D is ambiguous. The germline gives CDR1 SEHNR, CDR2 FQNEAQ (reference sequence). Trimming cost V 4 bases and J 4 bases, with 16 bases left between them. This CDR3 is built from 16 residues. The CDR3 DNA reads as TGTGCCAGCAGCTCCTGGGATACAAGACTTAATGAAAAACTGTTTTTT. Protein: CASSSWDTRLNEKLFF. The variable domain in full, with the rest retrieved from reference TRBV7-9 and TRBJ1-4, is DTGVSQNPRHKITKRGQNVTFRCDPISEHNRLYWYRQTLGQGPEFLTYFQNEAQLEKSRLLSDRFSAERPKGSFSTLEIQRTEQGDSAMYLCASSSWDTRLNEKLFFGSGTQLSVL.

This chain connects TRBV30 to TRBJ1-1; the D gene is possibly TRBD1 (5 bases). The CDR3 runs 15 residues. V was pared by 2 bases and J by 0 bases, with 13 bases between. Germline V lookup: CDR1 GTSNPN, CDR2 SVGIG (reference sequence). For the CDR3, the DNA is TGTGCCTGGAGTAACCAGGGACTAATGAACACTGAAGCTTTCTTT. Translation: CAWSNQGLMNTEAFF.

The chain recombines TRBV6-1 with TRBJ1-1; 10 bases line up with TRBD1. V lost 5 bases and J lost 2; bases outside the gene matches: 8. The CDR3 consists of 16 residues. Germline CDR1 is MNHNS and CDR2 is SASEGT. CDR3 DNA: TGTGCCAGCAGTATTCGGACAGGGGGAATTAACACTGAAGCTTTCTTT. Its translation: CASSIRTGGINTEAFF.

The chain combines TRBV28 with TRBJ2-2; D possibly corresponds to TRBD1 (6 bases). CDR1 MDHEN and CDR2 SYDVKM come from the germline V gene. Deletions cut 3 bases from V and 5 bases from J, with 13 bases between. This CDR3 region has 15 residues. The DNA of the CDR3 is TGTGCCAGCAGTTTTAGGGCCAGGGGTACCGGGGAGCTGTTTTTT. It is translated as CASSFRARGTGELFF.

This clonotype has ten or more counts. CDR3 in amino acids: CASTGQGFTEAFF. The CDR3 DNA reads TGTGCCAGCACGGGACAGGGATTTACTGAAGCTTTCTTT. The rearrangement joins TRBV25-1 to TRBJ1-1; 9 bases line up with TRBD1. Germline CDR1 MGHDK, CDR2 SYGVNS. After removal of 7 bases from V and 5 bases from J, the junction contained 5 bases not matched to a gene. CDR3 size: 13 residues.

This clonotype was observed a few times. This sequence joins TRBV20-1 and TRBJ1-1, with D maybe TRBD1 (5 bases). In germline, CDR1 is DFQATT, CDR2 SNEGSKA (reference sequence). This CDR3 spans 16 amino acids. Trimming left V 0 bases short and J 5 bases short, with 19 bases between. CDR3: CSARDLRGPGETEAFF. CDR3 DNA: TGCAGTGCTAGAGACCTCCGGGGCCCGGGGGAAACTGAAGCTTTCTTT.

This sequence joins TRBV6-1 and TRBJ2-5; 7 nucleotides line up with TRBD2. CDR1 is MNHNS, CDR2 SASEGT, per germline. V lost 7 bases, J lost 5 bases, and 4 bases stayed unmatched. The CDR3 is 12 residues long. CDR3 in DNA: TGTGCCAGCATGCGGGAGCGGGAGACCCAGTACTTC. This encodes CASMRERETQYF.

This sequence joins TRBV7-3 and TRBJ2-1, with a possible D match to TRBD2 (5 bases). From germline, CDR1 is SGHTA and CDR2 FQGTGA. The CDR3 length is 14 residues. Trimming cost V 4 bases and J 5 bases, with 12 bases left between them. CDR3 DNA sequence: TGTGCCAGCAGCTCCTACGGAGCGGACAATGAGCAGTTCTTC. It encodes CASSSYGADNEQFF.